Sequencing of this TCR beta chain was carried out in a study of CD8+ T cells in alopecia areata. Germline trimming cut 5 bases from V and 5 bases from J; bases unmatched to any gene: 5. Germline V gene sequence: CDR1 SGHTA, CDR2 FQGTGA. The CDR3 consists of 13 residues. RNA was extracted and reverse transcribed into cDNA as the sequencing template. Only in-frame clones appear in the TCRdb table, and some are missing; sequencing was by immunoSEQ multiplex PCR. The table has around 250,000 clones, 65% to 70% seen once. The TCR was taken from a human donor with alopecia areata. The chain combines TRBV7-3 with TRBJ2-5; 7 bases are shared with TRBD1. Source: CD4+ T cells sorted from blood, taken at week 0. DNA for the CDR3: TGTGCCAGCAGCCCGGGACAGAGCGAGACCCAGTACTTC. Protein sequence: CASSPGQSETQYF.